The 25 T cell receptor beta chains below were found in one sample sequenced in a study of blood T cell repertoires in COVID-19. The assay was immunoSEQ multiplex PCR, and TCRdb's table has in-frame clones only and misses some. The sample lists 150,000 to 200,000 clones; 86% were seen once. Specimen: PBMCs or T cells enriched from blood (not recorded which). The receptors were sampled from a woman between 40 and 55 years old in a cohort exposed to, infected with or recovered from COVID-19 (not recorded which).

The count of this clone is one. Here the CDR3 DNA reads TGTGCCAGCAGCAAATATAGGAGGGGACCCCCCCTAGAGACCCAGTACTTC. This encodes CASSKYRRGPPLETQYF. J is TRBJ2-5 and V is TRBV21-1; TRBD2, the table's D call, lacks a check against the DNA. TRBV21-1 is labeled a pseudogene. The CDR3 covers 17 residues.

The genes are TRBV7-2 and TRBJ1-2; TRBD1 matches 9 bases. Germline lookup yields CDR1 SGHTA and CDR2 FQGNSA. CDR3 length equals 14 residues. V dropped 5 bases and J dropped 7; count of bases not matched to a gene: 8. The CDR3 bases are TGTGCCAGCAGCACAGGGGGCACAGGACTTGGCTACACCTTC. This translates into CASSTGGTGLGYTF.

V usage is TRBV28 and J usage is TRBJ2-3, with D perhaps matching TRBD2 (6 bases). Between the trimmed V and J ends, which lost 6 bases and 1 base, there was a span of 14 bases. Germline CDR1 and CDR2: MDHEN and SYDVKM. This CDR3 is 15 amino acids long. CDR3 nucleotide sequence: TGTGCCAGCAGCCAAATGGGAGGTGGCACAGATACGCAGTATTTT. Encoded protein: CASSQMGGGTDTQYF.

The chain is built from TRBV7-9 and TRBJ2-7, with 10 bases matching TRBD1. This CDR3 is 16 amino acids long. Trimming cost V 2 bases and J 0 bases; bases outside gene matches: 4. From germline, CDR1 is SEHNR and CDR2 FQNEAQ (reference sequence). In DNA form, the CDR3 reads TGTGCCAGCAGCTTAAAATGGACAGGGGGCTCCTACGAGCAGTACTTC. Residues: CASSLKWTGGSYEQYF.

The V and J genes are TRBV2 and TRBJ2-5, with TRBD2 matching 8 bases. The trim removed 9 bases at V and 0 bases at J, leaving 3 bases unmatched. Germline lookup yields CDR1 SNHLY and CDR2 FYNNEI. This CDR3 is 13 amino acids long. The CDR3 region has the DNA TGTGCCAGTGGGACTAGTTACCAAGAGACCCAGTACTTC. Residues: CASGTSYQETQYF.

This rearrangement joins TRBV4-1 to TRBJ2-7; tentatively, D is TRBD2 (6 bases). CDR3 size: 16 residues. In germline, CDR1 is MGHRA, CDR2 YSYEKL. Trimming shortened V by 0 bases and J by 3 bases, and 15 bases separated the two germline ends. DNA for the CDR3: TGCGCCAGCAGCCAAGATCTCGGGGGACCCTACTACGAGCAGTACTTC. Translation gives CASSQDLGGPYYEQYF.

The V call is TRBV5-1, the J call TRBJ2-7; D possibly corresponds to TRBD2 (5 bases). CDR1 SGHRS and CDR2 YFSETQ come from the germline V gene. The CDR3 sequence is 15 residues long. V was pared by 4 bases and J by 4 bases, with 18 bases between. CDR3 sequence (DNA): TGCGCCAGCAGCACCAAGTCTAGCCCTCTGTACGAGCAGTACTTC. This gives the protein CASSTKSSPLYEQYF.

The chain carries TRBV2 and TRBJ2-6; 10 positions match TRBD1. Germline V lookup: CDR1 SNHLY, CDR2 FYNNEI. The CDR3 has 18 residues. Trimming at V came to 6 bases and at J to 4 bases, leaving 12 bases not matched to a gene. CDR3 sequence (DNA): TGTGCCAGCAGACTCCGGGACAGGGGCCGTCGGGGGGCCAACGTCCTGACTTTC. Translating gives CASRLRDRGRRGANVLTF. Full variable domain (remainder filled in from reference TRBV2 and TRBJ2-6): EPEVTQTPSHQVTQMGQEVILRCVPISNHLYFYWYRQILGQKVEFLVSFYNNEISEKSEIFDDQFSVERPDGSNFTLKIRSTKLEDSAMYFCASRLRDRGRRGANVLTFGAGSRLTVL.

V usage is TRBV29-1 and J usage is TRBJ1-1; 9 bases agree with TRBD1. This CDR3 has 14 amino acids. CDR1 is SQVTM, CDR2 ANQGSEA, per germline. With 3 bases clipped from V and 3 bases from J, the junction kept 5 bases outside the gene matches. This chain's CDR3 is CSVEDRGLYTEAFF. In DNA form, the CDR3 reads TGCAGCGTTGAGGACAGGGGTCTTTACACTGAAGCTTTCTTT.

This clone is a singleton in its sample. The chain couples TRBV11-2 to TRBJ2-7, with a possible D match to TRBD2 (7 bases). Per germline, CDR1 SGHAT and CDR2 FQNNGV. This CDR3 has 15 amino acids. The ends were cut back, 5 bases at V and 0 bases at J, with 14 bases in the middle. The chain's CDR3 is CASSRSGDNSYEQYF. The CDR3 DNA sequence: TGTGCCAGCAGCCGAAGCGGGGACAACTCCTACGAGCAGTACTTC.

Of note for this clone: Other DNA sequences from this sample encode an identical CDR3 as well. The chain recombines TRBV4-1 with TRBJ2-1; 10 bases map to TRBD2. Germline V lookup: CDR1 MGHRA, CDR2 YSYEKL. V lost 3 bases, J lost 4 bases, and 3 bases stayed unmatched. The CDR3 consists of 15 residues. For the CDR3, the DNA is TGCGCCAGCAGCCAGAAGCGGGGGGGATACAATGAGCAGTTCTTC. This gives the protein CASSQKRGGYNEQFF.

V is TRBV28 and J is TRBJ1-2; D unresolved. V was clipped by 6 bases and J by 3 bases, with 5 bases between them. Looked up from germline, CDR1 is MDHEN and CDR2 is SYDVKM. The CDR3 spans 11 residues. This chain's CDR3 is CASRGDYGYTF. Written as DNA, the CDR3 is TGTGCCAGCAGGGGAGACTATGGCTACACCTTC.

J is TRBJ1-6 and V is TRBV10-1; 8 bases match TRBD1. The V and J ends lost 7 bases and 8 bases, in that order; junction bases with no gene match: 4. Germline assignment: CDR1 WNHNN and CDR2 SYGVQD (reference sequence). The CDR3 is 13 residues long. In DNA, the CDR3 is TGCGCCAGCAACCCGGGACAGGATTCACCCCTCCACTTT. The encoded protein is CASNPGQDSPLHF.

V is TRBV6-5 and J is TRBJ1-1; unclear D gene. The V end lost 2 bases, the J end lost 7 bases, and 8 bases lay between the germline ends. Germline assignment: CDR1 MNHEY and CDR2 SVGAGI. The CDR3 has 12 residues. Written as DNA, the CDR3 is TGTGCCAGCAGTTACCCTGAGGGTGAAGCTTTCTTT. Translation gives CASSYPEGEAFF.

This clone appeared a few times. This sequence joins TRBV11-2 and TRBJ1-2; 10 nucleotides match TRBD1. The CDR3 spans 14 residues. The germline CDR1 and CDR2 sequences are SGHAT and FQNNGV. V trimming: 4 bases; J trimming: 8 bases; junction bases outside the gene matches: 7. Here the CDR3 DNA reads TGTGCCAGCAGCTATACCGGGACAGGGGACGGCTACACCTTC. It translates to CASSYTGTGDGYTF. Using reference TRBV11-2 and TRBJ1-2 for the parts outside the CDR3, the full variable domain is EAGVAQSPRYKIIEKRQSVAFWCNPISGHATLYWYQQILGQGPKLLIQFQNNGVVDDSQLPKDRFSAERLKGVDSTLKIQPAKLEDSAVYLCASSYTGTGDGYTFGSGTRLTVV.

CDR3 amino acids: CASRGRTGASEQYF. CDR3 coding DNA: TGTGCCAGCAGAGGAAGGACAGGGGCCTCAGAGCAGTACTTC. V is TRBV11-3 and J is TRBJ2-7; 9 nucleotides agree with TRBD1. Germline-derived CDR1 and CDR2 are SGHNT and YENEEA. The CDR3 covers 14 residues. V was pared by 6 bases and J by 7 bases, with 10 bases of the junction left unmatched.

V gene TRBV12-3 or TRBV12-4 combines with J gene TRBJ1-1; no definite D call. V lost 5 bases and J 5 bases, leaving 9 bases between the germline ends. This CDR3 comprises 12 residues. CDR3 nucleotides: TGTGCCAGCAGTACCCCCGGGACTGAAGCTTTCTTT. As protein: CASSTPGTEAFF.

The rearrangement uses TRBV28 and TRBJ1-1, with TRBD1 identical over 9 bases. Germline CDR1 and CDR2: MDHEN and SYDVKM. There are 14 residues in the CDR3. V lost 8 bases to trimming and J lost 1 base; unmatched junction nucleotides: 5. In DNA, the CDR3 is TGTGCCAGCTGGGGGGGACAGGGGAACACTGAAGCTTTCTTT. Its protein is CASWGGQGNTEAFF.

The chain carries TRBV5-4 and TRBJ2-7; 16 bases are shared with TRBD2. Germline trimming cut 4 bases from V and 7 bases from J; bases unmatched to any gene: 8. The CDR3 loop spans 16 amino acids. CDR1 and CDR2 (germline): SGHNT, YYREEE (reference sequence). The CDR3 region is CASSSPGLAGGEEQYF. The CDR3 DNA reads TGTGCCAGCAGCAGTCCGGGACTAGCGGGAGGGGAGGAGCAGTACTTC.

A single count supports this clone. V and J are TRBV5-1 and TRBJ2-7; TRBD2 is a possible D gene (6 bases). This CDR3 has 13 residues. CDR1 is SGHRS, CDR2 YFSETQ, per germline. V was clipped by 2 bases and J by 7 bases, with 13 bases between them. The CDR3 DNA reads TGCGCCAGCAGCTTAGAACGCCGGGAGGAGCAGTACTTC. Amino acid sequence: CASSLERREEQYF.

The chain carries TRBV24-1 and TRBJ2-5; D is perhaps TRBD2 (6 bases). In germline, CDR1 is KGHDR, CDR2 SFDVKD. The V and J ends lost 10 bases and 1 base respectively, with 15 bases between them. The CDR3 has 14 residues. The CDR3 DNA follows: TGTGCCACGGCCCAGCGGGCGGTCCAAGAGACCCAGTACTTC. It is translated as CATAQRAVQETQYF.

The genes are TRBV7-9 and TRBJ2-1; TRBD2 aligns across 7 bases. V was pared by 5 bases and J by 0 bases, with 7 bases of the junction left unmatched. Germline-derived CDR1 and CDR2 are SEHNR and FQNEAQ (reference sequence). This CDR3 has 16 amino acids. The CDR3 sequence is CASSELAASSYNEQFF. In nucleotides, the CDR3 is TGTGCCAGCAGCGAGCTAGCGGCGAGCTCCTACAATGAGCAGTTCTTC.

The chain carries TRBV18 and TRBJ2-1, with 10 nucleotides matching TRBD2. This CDR3 is 13 amino acids long. The V segment lost 5 bases and the J segment 15 bases; nucleotides outside the gene matches: 10. The germline V gene encodes CDR1 KGHSH and CDR2 LQKENI. DNA of the CDR3: TGTGCCAGCTCAATTCAGACTAGCGGGTTTTGGTTCTTC. It codes for CASSIQTSGFWFF.

The chain employs TRBV28 and TRBJ2-1, with 7 bases matching TRBD1. The CDR3 is 15 amino acids. V trimming: 2 bases; J trimming: 5 bases; junction bases outside the gene matches: 6. Germline CDR1 reads MDHEN; CDR2 reads SYDVKM. Here the CDR3 DNA reads TGTGCCAGCAGTTTAATCGGGACAGCCGACAATGAGCAGTTCTTC. It is translated as CASSLIGTADNEQFF.

The chain employs TRBV4-1 and TRBJ1-5, with D tentatively TRBD1 (5 bases). CDR1 is MGHRA, CDR2 YSYEKL, per germline. CDR3 length: 16 residues. Trimming took 5 bases from V and 2 from J, leaving 16 bases between them. CDR3 in amino acids: CASSDGPLGGNQPQHF. CDR3 in DNA: TGCGCCAGCAGCGACGGACCGCTAGGGGGCAATCAGCCCCAGCATTTT.